Each of the 20 T cell receptor beta chains below was sequenced from the same sample in a study of T cells in Graves' hyperthyroidism and ophthalmopathy. RNA transcripts provided the source from which TCR beta CDR3 regions were amplified. The HTBI set primed first-round TCR CDR3 RT-PCR. TCRdb reanalysed the multiplex PCR reads using MiXCR and keeps one entry per CDR3 protein. The sample consists of hundreds of thousands of distinct CDR3 sequences, 38% of them appearing once. Specimen: blood. The source is a man aged 18 to 29 with Graves' hyperthyroidism.

CDR3 nucleotide sequence: TGTGCCAGCAGTGACGTACAGGGTCCCGGCGTGCTCATTCAGCCCCAGCATTTT. Translated: CASSDVQGPGVLIQPQHF. J is TRBJ1-5 and V is TRBV2, with D possibly being TRBD1 (6 bases). This CDR3 is 18 amino acids long. The V end lost 3 bases, the J end lost 6 bases, and 24 bases lay between the germline ends. Germline loops: CDR1 SNHLY, CDR2 FYNNEI.

This clonotype was observed a handful of times. The chain is built from TRBV7-9 and TRBJ1-1; tentative D call: TRBD1 (5 bases). V shed 8 bases and J shed 0 bases, with 10 bases lying between them. The CDR3 length is 13 residues. Germline V gene lookup returns CDR1 SEHNR and CDR2 FQNEAQ (reference sequence). CDR3 DNA sequence: TGTGCCAGCCCCGGGACCGTGAACACTGAAGCTTTCTTT. Translated, it gives CASPGTVNTEAFF.

This clonotype was observed at least ten times. The rearrangement links TRBV29-1 to TRBJ2-5, with 7 bases matching TRBD2. The J segment lost 5 bases and the V segment lost 3 bases, leaving 9 bases of the junction unmatched. The CDR3 length is 14 residues. Germline V gives CDR1 SQVTM, CDR2 ANQGSEA. The CDR3, as DNA: TGCAGCGTTGAGGGGGGGATCCAACGCGAGACCCAGTACTTC. Translating it yields CSVEGGIQRETQYF.

This clonotype showed up many times. The rearrangement joins TRBV7-9 to TRBJ1-1; D remains ambiguous. V was clipped by 1 base and J by 4 bases, with 10 bases between them. This CDR3 region has 14 residues. Per the germline V gene, CDR1 is SEHNR and CDR2 is FQNEAQ (reference sequence). The CDR3 sequence is CASSLDSGITEAFF. The CDR3 DNA is TGTGCCAGCAGCTTAGATTCGGGGATCACTGAAGCTTTCTTT.

A few counts support this clonotype. The chain couples TRBV19 to TRBJ1-1; D perhaps matches TRBD1 (5 bases). Germline CDR1 is LNHDA and CDR2 is SQIVND (reference sequence). V was pared by 5 bases and J by 5 bases, with 15 bases between. The CDR3 runs 14 residues. The CDR3 region is CASSPGTATTEAFF. Written as DNA, the CDR3 is TGTGCCAGTAGTCCCGGGACCGCCACGACTGAAGCTTTCTTT.

The gene calls are TRBV10-3 and TRBJ1-4; the match to TRBD1 covers 7 bases. The CDR3 extends over 13 amino acids. From germline, CDR1 is ENHRY and CDR2 SYGVKD. V lost 3 bases to trimming and J lost 7 bases; unmatched junction nucleotides: 2. The CDR3 DNA sequence: TGTGCCATCAGTGACAGGGGGGTTGAAAAACTGTTTTTT. It codes for CAISDRGVEKLFF.

The chain combines TRBV29-1 with TRBJ1-1, with 10 positions matching TRBD1. Germline assignment: CDR1 SQVTM and CDR2 ANQGSEA. The ends lost 4 bases at V and 1 base at J; junction bases unmatched: 6. This CDR3 comprises 15 residues. CDR3: CSVAGGQGPNTEAFF. CDR3 coding DNA: TGCAGCGTTGCAGGGGGACAGGGGCCGAACACTGAAGCTTTCTTT.

The table lists this clonotype with many counts. The rearrangement uses TRBV7-2 and TRBJ1-4; no clear D. V was shortened by 2 bases and J by 7 bases, with 8 bases between the two germline ends. Germline assignment: CDR1 SGHTA and CDR2 FQGNSA. This CDR3 spans 13 amino acids. The CDR3 sequence: CASSLNAGEKLFF. CDR3 nucleotide sequence: TGTGCCAGCAGCTTAAACGCTGGTGAAAAACTGTTTTTT.

This clonotype was seen a handful of times. The chain has TRBV9 and TRBJ2-5; perhaps TRBD2 as D (5 bases). The V gene lost 6 bases and the J gene lost 0 bases, with 12 bases spanning the gap. CDR1 SGDLS and CDR2 YYNGEE come from the germline V gene. CDR3 length: 14 amino acids. The DNA for the CDR3 is TGTGCCAGCAACCTGGACTCGTACCAAGAGACCCAGTACTTC. Its translation is CASNLDSYQETQYF.

This clonotype has at least ten counts. The chain is built from TRBV29-1 and TRBJ2-7; 8 bases are shared with TRBD1. In germline, CDR1 is SQVTM, CDR2 ANQGSEA. The ends lost 6 bases at V and 4 bases at J; junction bases unmatched: 8. The CDR3 has 13 amino acids. In DNA, the CDR3 is TGCAGCGTGCAGACAGGGGAGGAATACGAGCAGTACTTC. Protein product: CSVQTGEEYEQYF.

The chain's CDR3 is CASSGGPPTNEKLFF. CDR3 bases: TGTGCCAGCAGTGGGGGCCCTCCAACTAATGAAAAACTGTTTTTT. The V gene is TRBV12-3 or TRBV12-4, the J gene TRBJ1-4; possible D gene TRBD1, 6 bases. V shed 5 bases and J shed 0 bases, with 10 bases lying between them. The CDR3 is 15 residues long.

This clonotype has just a few counts. This sequence joins TRBV2 and TRBJ2-7; TRBD1 matches at 8 bases. The CDR3 has 15 residues. Germline V gene lookup returns CDR1 SNHLY and CDR2 FYNNEI. Unmatched junction bases numbered 9, after V lost 6 bases and J lost 2 bases. CDR3 loop: CASSSGQGNTYEQYF. CDR3 nucleotide sequence: TGTGCCAGCAGCTCCGGACAGGGAAACACCTACGAGCAGTACTTC.

Turning to this clonotype: The DNA is left out, because the CDR3 cannot be placed on it with certainty; the CDR3 is given as TCRdb lists it. The chain uses TRBV9 and TRBJ2-2; the D call in the table, TRBD1, was not verified against the DNA. Looked up from germline, CDR1 is SGDLS and CDR2 is YYNGEE. The CDR3 spans 13 amino acids, including both terminal residues. The CDR3 sequence: CASSYAGAGSCFF.

Remarks on this clonotype: This may be a read error: a much more frequent sequence differs by one nucleotide. J is TRBJ1-1 and V is TRBV2; D not resolved. The CDR3 runs to 13 residues. V was clipped by 9 bases and J by 3 bases, with 14 bases between them. CDR1 and CDR2 from the germline V gene are SNHLY and FYNNEI. This CDR3 reads CARRRTLDTEAFF. CDR3 DNA: TGTGCCAGGAGACGAACGTTGGACACTGAAGCTTTCTTT.

This clonotype has a handful of counts. This chain connects TRBV12-3 or TRBV12-4 to TRBJ1-1; D may be TRBD1 (5 bases). Between the trimmed V and J ends, which lost 1 base and 7 bases, there was a span of 10 bases. The CDR3 consists of 13 residues. The CDR3 protein is CASSLGGVDEAFF. The CDR3 region has the DNA TGTGCCAGCAGTTTAGGAGGGGTAGATGAAGCTTTCTTT.

This clonotype has just one count. The rearrangement joins TRBV2 to TRBJ1-3; tentative D call: TRBD1 (5 bases). This CDR3 spans 13 amino acids. The germline gives CDR1 SNHLY, CDR2 FYNNEI. V shed 6 bases and J shed 10 bases, with 16 bases lying between them. Written as DNA, the CDR3 is TGTGCCAGCAGCGGGGGACCGGGAGAGACCATATATTTT. Translating it yields CASSGGPGETIYF.

This clonotype occurred many times. V gene TRBV7-6 combines with J gene TRBJ2-2; TRBD1 is a possible D gene (6 bases). The V end was cut by 1 base, the J end by 4 bases, with 10 bases between. CDR3 size: 15 residues. The V gene's germline CDR1 is SGHVS and CDR2 FNYEAQ. CDR3 sequence reads: CASSLEQGGTGELFF. The CDR3 coding sequence is TGTGCCAGCAGCTTAGAACAGGGTGGCACCGGGGAGCTGTTTTTT.

The table lists this clonotype with many counts. CDR3 residues: CASSHDRGDEQYF. CDR3 bases: TGTGCCAGCAGTCACGACAGGGGGGACGAGCAGTACTTC. The rearrangement uses TRBV11-2 and TRBJ2-7; 9 positions match TRBD1. The CDR3 loop spans 13 amino acids. The trim removed 6 bases at V and 5 bases at J, leaving 5 bases unmatched. CDR1 and CDR2 (germline): SGHAT, FQNNGV.

There are many counts of this clonotype. V gene TRBV24-1 combines with J gene TRBJ1-1; D perhaps matches TRBD1 (6 bases). The V gene lost 7 bases and the J gene lost 3 bases, with 17 bases spanning the gap. Germline assignment: CDR1 KGHDR and CDR2 SFDVKD. The CDR3 spans 15 residues. The CDR3 DNA reads as TGTGCCACCAGACCGGGACACCCGGTGGACACTGAAGCTTTCTTT. Protein sequence: CATRPGHPVDTEAFF.

The chain carries TRBV7-9 and TRBJ1-2; D is uncertain. Germline V lookup: CDR1 SEHNR, CDR2 FQNEAQ (reference sequence). The CDR3 length is 15 residues. V lost 4 bases and J lost 3, with 15 bases in between. As DNA, the CDR3 is TGTGCCAGCAGCTCCCAAGCGGGGTCCTACTATGGCTACACCTTC. It is translated as CASSSQAGSYYGYTF.